The 28 T cell receptor beta chains given below trace back to one sample, sequenced in a study of shared clonotypes between healthy human individuals. This table comes from immunoSEQ multiplex PCR, and its TCRdb copy is limited to in-frame clones, with some not included. Among about 2.5 million clones listed, just under 95% were seen once. Sequences were obtained from naive CD4+ T cells from PBMCs. Regarding subset: CD45RA+ positively selected. All receptors come from a man aged 18 to 30 in good health. Some clones in this sample may be carry-over from other donors' samples.

CDR3 in DNA: TGTGCCAGCAGCCGCGGGGGAGGACGCGAAAAACTGTTTTTT. Protein sequence: CASSRGGGREKLFF. V usage is TRBV9 and J usage is TRBJ1-4; maybe TRBD1 (5 bases). CDR3 length equals 14 residues. Deletions cut 4 bases from V and 8 bases from J, with 15 bases between. Germline V gene data show CDR1 as SGDLS and CDR2 as YYNGEE.

The chain joins TRBV2 to TRBJ1-1; TRBD1 matches 7 bases. V dropped 9 bases and J dropped 4; count of bases not matched to a gene: 11. CDR1 is SNHLY and CDR2 is FYNNEI in the germline V gene. This CDR3 has 14 amino acids. CDR3 protein: CASANRGGGTEAFF. CDR3 nucleotide sequence: TGTGCCAGTGCGAACAGGGGCGGGGGCACTGAAGCTTTCTTT.

This chain uses TRBV29-1 with TRBJ1-3, with D possibly being TRBD1 (5 bases). The CDR3 runs 13 residues. V lost 6 bases and J lost 2, with 11 bases in between. Per the germline V gene, CDR1 is SQVTM and CDR2 is ANQGSEA. The CDR3, as DNA: TGCAGCGTCTCGTCAGGGACTGGAAACACCATATATTTT. Its protein product is CSVSSGTGNTIYF.

The V and J genes are TRBV5-1 and TRBJ2-2; the D call may be TRBD1 or TRBD2 (6 bases each). The V and J ends lost 0 bases and 5 bases respectively, with 14 bases between them. The CDR3 totals 16 residues. CDR1 and CDR2 (germline): SGHRS, YFSETQ. The CDR3 DNA is TGCGCCAGCAGCTTGGCGGTCAGGGGAGGAACCGGGGAGCTGTTTTTT. As protein: CASSLAVRGGTGELFF.

The V call is TRBV9, the J call TRBJ1-3; unclear D gene. This CDR3 is built from 16 residues. Trimming removed 0 bases at V and 0 bases at J, with 10 bases between. In germline, CDR1 is SGDLS, CDR2 YYNGEE. This chain's CDR3 is CASSVVAGPSGNTIYF. CDR3 in DNA: TGTGCCAGCAGCGTAGTCGCCGGTCCCTCTGGAAACACCATATATTTT.

Turning to this clone: The junction departs from the called germline gene at one end, perhaps through a read error. The chain links TRBV2 to TRBJ2-3; 10 nucleotides align to TRBD2. The CDR3 sequence is 17 residues long. Germline V gene lookup returns CDR1 SNHLY and CDR2 FYNNEI. The CDR3 DNA is TGTGCCAGCAGAGAAGGGCTAGCGGGAGTCCGGACAGATACGCAGTATTTT. It is translated as CASREGLAGVRTDTQYF.

The rearrangement links TRBV7-8 to TRBJ2-7; TRBD2 matches at 16 bases. Trimming at V came to 7 bases and at J to 5 bases, leaving 14 bases not matched to a gene. Germline-derived CDR1 and CDR2 are SGHVS and FQNEAQ. The CDR3 is made up of 18 amino acids. The CDR3 region has the DNA TGTGCCAGCACCCGAGGGACTAGCGGGAGGGCCAGAGACGACGAGCAGTACTTC. Residues: CASTRGTSGRARDDEQYF.

The V call is TRBV7-2, the J call TRBJ1-2; possibly TRBD1 for D (5 bases). Germline CDR1 and CDR2: SGHTA and FQGNSA. The length of the CDR3 is 14 residues. Trimming pared 1 base from V and 6 bases from J, leaving 12 bases between. DNA for the CDR3: TGTGCCAGCAGCTTAGTAATGGGGCTCGATGGCTACACCTTC. It encodes CASSLVMGLDGYTF.

This clone was found a few times. The CDR3 protein is CVRSLISSGRAGEQFF. In nucleotides, the CDR3 is TGTGTCAGAAGCTTAATATCTAGCGGGAGGGCCGGTGAGCAGTTCTTC. The V call is TRBV7-5, the J call TRBJ2-1; the table's D call TRBD2 went unverified against the DNA. TRBV7-5 is annotated as a pseudogene. The CDR3 sequence is 16 residues long.

The chain couples TRBV6-1 to TRBJ2-7; 7 nucleotides line up with TRBD1. CDR1 MNHNS and CDR2 SASEGT come from the germline V gene. V was clipped by 6 bases and J by 4 bases; unmatched bases: 9. The CDR3 runs to 14 residues. The CDR3 DNA reads as TGTGCCAGCAGCATCAGGGGGACGGCGTACGAGCAGTACTTC. Encoded protein: CASSIRGTAYEQYF.

The chain carries TRBV18 and TRBJ1-1; D gene unclear. The V end lost 1 base, the J end lost 1 base, and 7 bases lay between the germline ends. Germline values: CDR1 KGHSH, CDR2 LQKENI. This CDR3 is built from 14 residues. CDR3 DNA sequence: TGTGCCAGCTCACCACAGCACGGGAACACTGAAGCTTTCTTT. Residues: CASSPQHGNTEAFF.

The chain employs TRBV5-6 and TRBJ1-1; D is perhaps TRBD1 (6 bases). The germline gives CDR1 SGHDT, CDR2 YYEEEE. V was clipped by 3 bases and J by 4 bases, with 16 bases between them. The CDR3 spans 15 residues. The CDR3 loop reads CASSSQGQASTEAFF. The DNA of the CDR3 is TGTGCCAGCAGCTCACAGGGCCAGGCGAGCACTGAAGCTTTCTTT.

The genes are TRBV7-9 and TRBJ2-2, with D maybe TRBD1 (6 bases). In germline, CDR1 is SEHNR, CDR2 FQNEAQ (reference sequence). CDR3 length equals 16 residues. V lost 5 bases to trimming and J lost 3 bases, with 16 bases between them. The CDR3 reads CASSRNRVGDTGELFF. The CDR3 coding sequence is TGTGCCAGCAGCCGTAACAGGGTCGGTGACACCGGGGAGCTGTTTTTT.

The chain combines TRBV6-5 with TRBJ1-2, with D unresolved. With 0 bases removed from V and 4 bases from J, the gap between germline ends came to 9 bases. CDR1 and CDR2 from the germline V gene are MNHEY and SVGAGI. The CDR3 totals 14 residues. The CDR3 sequence is CASSYSNGLYGYTF. DNA of the CDR3: TGTGCCAGCAGTTACTCGAACGGCCTCTATGGCTACACCTTC.

This chain uses TRBV14 with TRBJ1-4; perhaps TRBD1 as D (6 bases). The CDR3 extends over 14 amino acids. V was pared by 1 base and J by 10 bases, with 13 bases between. Per germline, CDR1 SGHDN and CDR2 FVKESK. The CDR3, as DNA: TGTGCCAGCAGCCAAGGGGGGGCGGTGCGAAAACTGTTTTTT. As protein: CASSQGGAVRKLFF.

The chain combines TRBV10-1 with TRBJ1-2; D not resolved. The germline V gene encodes CDR1 WNHNN and CDR2 SYGVQD (reference sequence). V gave up 0 bases and J gave up 5 bases, with 7 bases separating them. There are 13 residues in the CDR3. Here the CDR3 reads CASSESRQYGYTF. The CDR3 nucleotides are TGCGCCAGCAGTGAGTCGAGGCAGTATGGCTACACCTTC.

Worth noting for this clone: Other DNA sequences in this specimen translate into the identical CDR3. The gene calls are TRBV5-1 and TRBJ2-3; perhaps TRBD2 as D (6 bases). The length of the CDR3 is 15 residues. In germline, CDR1 is SGHRS, CDR2 YFSETQ. The V and J ends lost 3 bases and 3 bases respectively, with 14 bases between them. The CDR3 loop is CASSSLLGGTDTQYF. The CDR3 DNA follows: TGCGCCAGCAGCTCGCTACTTGGGGGGACAGATACGCAGTATTTT.

J is TRBJ1-1 and V is TRBV6-6, with 8 bases lining up with TRBD1. The germline CDR1 and CDR2 sequences are MNHNY and SVGAGI (reference sequence). Trimming cost V 6 bases and J 1 base; bases outside gene matches: 7. The CDR3 is made up of 15 amino acids. The DNA of the CDR3 is TGTGCCAGCAGAAATTCGGACAGGGAGAACACTGAAGCTTTCTTT. This sequence encodes CASRNSDRENTEAFF.

The rearrangement joins TRBV6-1 to TRBJ1-5; D perhaps matches TRBD1 (6 bases). V was clipped by 4 bases and J by 7 bases, with 8 bases between them. Germline V CDR1 and CDR2: MNHNS, SASEGT. The CDR3 is 12 residues long. The CDR3 is CASSGQGQPQHF. DNA of the CDR3: TGTGCCAGCAGTGGGCAGGGGCAGCCCCAGCATTTT.

The V call is TRBV29-1, the J call TRBJ2-7; D is perhaps TRBD1 or TRBD2 (5 bases each). From germline, CDR1 is SQVTM and CDR2 ANQGSEA. CDR3 size: 14 residues. V lost 0 bases and J 6 bases, leaving 15 bases between the germline ends. CDR3: CSVEEAGDPREQYF. The CDR3 DNA reads as TGCAGCGTTGAAGAGGCTGGGGACCCTCGCGAGCAGTACTTC.

This chain connects TRBV5-6 to TRBJ2-7; 10 positions match TRBD2. Germline V gives CDR1 SGHDT, CDR2 YYEEEE. V shed 2 bases, J shed 5 bases, and the junction held 16 bases outside the gene matches. This CDR3 contains 18 residues. The CDR3 here is CASSFSLASGSIRDEQYF. DNA for the CDR3: TGTGCCAGCAGCTTTAGTCTGGCTAGCGGGAGTATCAGGGACGAGCAGTACTTC.

The V call is TRBV15, the J call TRBJ1-2, with D uncertain. CDR1 and CDR2 from the germline V gene are LNHNV and YYDKDF (reference sequence). The CDR3 contains 13 residues. The ends were cut back, 1 base at V and 4 bases at J, with 7 bases in the middle. The CDR3 sequence: CATSRVGLYGYTF. The CDR3 DNA reads as TGTGCCACCAGCAGAGTAGGGCTCTATGGCTACACCTTC. Full variable domain (remainder filled in from reference TRBV15 and TRBJ1-2): DAMVIQNPRYQVTQFGKPVTLSCSQTLNHNVMYWYQQKSSQAPKLLFHYYDKDFNNEADTPDNFQSRRPNTSFCFLDIRSPGLGDTAMYLCATSRVGLYGYTFGSGTRLTVV.

Concerning this clone itself: In the same sample, other DNA sequences code for this CDR3. V is TRBV19 and J is TRBJ1-4, with D possibly being TRBD1 (6 bases). This CDR3 is 13 amino acids long. The ends were cut back, 5 bases at V and 3 bases at J, with 7 bases in the middle. Germline-derived CDR1 and CDR2 are LNHDA and SQIVND (reference sequence). The CDR3 is CASSRGPNEKLFF. The CDR3 DNA reads as TGTGCCAGTAGTCGGGGGCCTAATGAAAAACTGTTTTTT. Full variable domain (rest looked up from reference TRBV19 and TRBJ1-4): DGGITQSPKYLFRKEGQNVTLSCEQNLNHDAMYWYRQDPGQGLRLIYYSQIVNDFQKGDIAEGYSVSREKKESFPLTVTSAQKNPTAFYLCASSRGPNEKLFFGSGTQLSVL.

The V and J genes are TRBV5-6 and TRBJ1-1; tentatively, D is TRBD1 (5 bases). Germline CDR1 SGHDT, CDR2 YYEEEE. This CDR3 is built from 13 residues. Trimming removed 5 bases from V and 10 bases from J, with 18 bases in between. The CDR3 DNA reads TGTGCCAGCAGAGGGGCAGGGTACCTGGGAGCTTTCTTT. This codes for CASRGAGYLGAFF.

This chain uses TRBV27 with TRBJ1-1, with no clear D. The CDR3 totals 12 residues. Deletions cut 3 bases from V and 11 bases from J, with 13 bases between. Germline V lookup: CDR1 MNHEY, CDR2 SMNVEV (reference sequence). CDR3 protein: CASSFHGDLAFF. In DNA, the CDR3 is TGTGCCAGCAGTTTCCACGGTGACCTGGCTTTCTTT.

The rearrangement links TRBV2 to TRBJ2-2; TRBD2 aligns across 10 bases. V dropped 5 bases and J dropped 7; count of bases not matched to a gene: 7. This CDR3 region has 15 residues. The germline gives CDR1 SNHLY, CDR2 FYNNEI. CDR3 in amino acids: CASSRAGGPVGELFF. CDR3 nucleotides: TGTGCCAGCAGTCGAGCGGGAGGGCCGGTCGGGGAGCTGTTTTTT.

The rearrangement joins TRBV6-1 to TRBJ2-2; no definite D call. V was trimmed by 3 bases and J by 5 bases, leaving 10 bases between them. This CDR3 spans 14 amino acids. CDR1 and CDR2 (germline): MNHNS, SASEGT. The CDR3 DNA reads as TGTGCCAGCAGTGACATGGTCTTGACCGGGGAGCTGTTTTTT. It specifies CASSDMVLTGELFF.

The V and J genes are TRBV6-1 and TRBJ2-7; D gene ambiguous. In germline, CDR1 is MNHNS, CDR2 SASEGT. V lost 4 bases, J lost 2 bases, and 9 bases lay in between. The CDR3 runs 13 residues. The CDR3 here is CASSGPRPYEQYF. The DNA for the CDR3 is TGTGCCAGCAGTGGGCCTCGACCCTACGAGCAGTACTTC.